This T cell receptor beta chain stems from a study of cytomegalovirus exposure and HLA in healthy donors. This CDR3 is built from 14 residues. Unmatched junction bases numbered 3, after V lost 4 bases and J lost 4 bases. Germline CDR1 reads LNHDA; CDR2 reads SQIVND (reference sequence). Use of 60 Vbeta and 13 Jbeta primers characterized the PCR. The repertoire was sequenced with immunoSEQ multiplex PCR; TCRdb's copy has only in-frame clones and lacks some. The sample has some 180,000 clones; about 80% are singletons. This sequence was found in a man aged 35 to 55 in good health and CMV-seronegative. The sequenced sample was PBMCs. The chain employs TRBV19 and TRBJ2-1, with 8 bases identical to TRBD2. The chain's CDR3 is CASSNERGYNEQFF. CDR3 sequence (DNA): TGTGCCAGTAGTAACGAGCGGGGGTACAATGAGCAGTTCTTC.